Each of the 31 T cell receptor beta chains below was sequenced from the same sample in a study of blood T cells in healthy people across ages. PCR was performed a second time for roughly 7 to 12 cycles using a sample-barcoded 5' primer and a J-beta primer mix. TCRdb itself ran the 5' RACE reads through MiXCR, one entry per CDR3 protein. The repertoire has some 1.5 million distinct CDR3 sequences, 28% of them found once; the top ten carry more than 6%. Sequencing was carried out using blood. Every receptor here comes from a woman in her thirties in good health.

Remarks on this clonotype: The CDR3 carries no conserved terminal phenylalanine or tryptophan, so it likely arises from a read error. J is TRBJ2-5 and V is TRBV2; D perhaps matches TRBD1 (6 bases). V shed 4 bases and J shed 9 bases, with 15 bases lying between them. This CDR3 is 13 amino acids long. The V gene's germline CDR1 is SNHLY and CDR2 FYNNEI. The DNA for the CDR3 is TGTGCCAGCAGTGCCCCCGCAGGGGAATCCCAGTACTGC. This codes for CASSAPAGESQYC.

The table lists this clonotype with many counts. The chain links TRBV5-1 to TRBJ2-7; D not certain. Germline CDR1 and CDR2: SGHRS and YFSETQ. V was trimmed by 0 bases and J by 3 bases, leaving 4 bases between them. This CDR3 contains 12 residues. The CDR3 sequence: CASSLDRYEQYF. DNA of the CDR3: TGCGCCAGCAGCTTGGATCGCTACGAGCAGTACTTC.

V gene TRBV6-1 combines with J gene TRBJ1-1; D uncertain. The V end lost 2 bases, the J end lost 1 base, and 11 bases lay between the germline ends. In germline, CDR1 is MNHNS, CDR2 SASEGT. This CDR3 has 15 residues. The CDR3 loop reads CASSENKAKNTEAFF. The CDR3 DNA reads as TGTGCCAGCAGTGAAAATAAGGCGAAGAACACTGAAGCTTTCTTT.

The V and J genes are TRBV9 and TRBJ2-1; D not certain. CDR3 size: 13 residues. Looked up from germline, CDR1 is SGDLS and CDR2 is YYNGEE. V lost 1 base to trimming and J lost 8 bases, with 10 bases between them. CDR3 protein: CASSVYSIDEQFF. CDR3 bases: TGTGCCAGCAGCGTATATAGCATCGATGAGCAGTTCTTC.

V gene TRBV7-9 combines with J gene TRBJ2-5, with 7 bases fitting TRBD2. The CDR3 is 15 amino acids. Unmatched junction bases numbered 11, after V lost 4 bases and J lost 6 bases. CDR1 is SEHNR, CDR2 FQNEAQ, per germline (reference sequence). The CDR3, as DNA: TGTGCCAGCAGCTCCGAACTGGGGGGGATTAAGACCCAGTACTTC. This codes for CASSSELGGIKTQYF.

The V call is TRBV28, the J call TRBJ2-7; D is possibly TRBD1 or TRBD2 (5 bases each). The germline V gene has CDR1 MDHEN and CDR2 SYDVKM. The CDR3 is made up of 16 amino acids. Trimming took 10 bases from V and 4 from J, leaving 26 bases between them. DNA for the CDR3: TGTGCCAACATGGGGGTTGATGTGGGTAGATTTTACGAGCAGTACTTC. Protein product: CANMGVDVGRFYEQYF.

DNA for the CDR3: TGTGCCAGCAGCATCCGACTAGCGGCGAGGGGGTTCTTC. Residues: CASSIRLAARGFF. This chain connects TRBV7-9 to TRBJ2-1, with TRBD2 matching 9 bases. Trimming removed 5 bases from V and 15 bases from J; junction bases left unmatched: 11. CDR3 size: 13 residues. Germline V gene lookup returns CDR1 SEHNR and CDR2 FQNEAQ (reference sequence).

A remark on this clonotype: A much larger clone sits a single nucleotide away, making a read error possible. The rearrangement uses TRBV12-3 or TRBV12-4 and TRBJ2-3, with 8 bases that match TRBD2. Trimming at V came to 6 bases and at J to 4 bases, leaving 18 bases not matched to a gene. The CDR3 spans 18 residues. The CDR3 loop is CASRPTLGTREPPDTQYF. DNA for the CDR3: TGTGCCAGCAGGCCAACCCTAGGGACTAGAGAGCCTCCAGATACGCAGTATTTT.

This clonotype was seen only a few times. The J gene is TRBJ2-7, the V gene TRBV12-3 or TRBV12-4; weak D call: TRBD2 (5 bases). CDR3 length: 14 amino acids. Trimming shortened V by 6 bases and J by 2 bases, and 14 bases separated the two germline ends. Here the CDR3 reads CASRPNREPYEQYF. CDR3 sequence (DNA): TGTGCCAGCAGACCCAATAGGGAGCCCTACGAGCAGTACTTC.

This clonotype has a handful of counts. The chain combines TRBV6-6 with TRBJ1-5, with D possibly being TRBD1 (6 bases). Trimming removed 4 bases from V and 6 bases from J, with 13 bases in between. Per germline, CDR1 MNHNY and CDR2 SVGAGI (reference sequence). CDR3 length equals 14 residues. CDR3 DNA: TGTGCCAGCAGTTCACAGGGCTTTCGTCAGCCCCAGCATTTT. It is translated as CASSSQGFRQPQHF.

This clonotype showed up just a few times. The gene calls are TRBV5-1 and TRBJ2-3; TRBD1 might be the D (5 bases). V lost 2 bases and J lost 2, with 12 bases in between. This CDR3 spans 15 amino acids. Per germline, CDR1 SGHRS and CDR2 YFSETQ. The CDR3 sequence is CASSFLDSFTDTQYF. The CDR3 DNA sequence: TGCGCCAGCAGCTTTCTTGACAGCTTCACAGATACGCAGTATTTT.

The V and J genes are TRBV6-2 or TRBV6-3 and TRBJ2-5, with D perhaps TRBD1 (6 bases). The germline CDR1 and CDR2 sequences are MNHEY and SVGEGT. CDR3 length: 18 amino acids. Trimming left V 2 bases short and J 1 base short, with 20 bases between. For the CDR3, the DNA is TGTGCCAGCAGTTACGAGACAGGAGAGACGGCAGTCCAAGAGACCCAGTACTTC. Translation: CASSYETGETAVQETQYF.

The V call is TRBV20-1, the J call TRBJ1-6; D is ambiguous. Germline V gene lookup returns CDR1 DFQATT and CDR2 SNEGSKA (reference sequence). The length of the CDR3 is 14 residues. With 3 bases removed from V and 7 bases from J, the gap between germline ends came to 13 bases. The CDR3 here is CSASNPAENSPLHF. The CDR3 coding sequence is TGCAGTGCTAGCAACCCGGCAGAAAATTCACCCCTCCACTTT.

V gene TRBV7-2 combines with J gene TRBJ2-7, with TRBD2 identical over 10 bases. Germline V lookup: CDR1 SGHTA, CDR2 FQGNSA. This CDR3 is 13 amino acids long. The V and J ends lost 2 bases and 12 bases, in that order; junction bases with no gene match: 7. The CDR3 spells CASSLSSASGGYF. The CDR3 DNA reads TGTGCCAGCAGCTTATCTTCGGCTAGCGGGGGGTACTTC.

This clonotype has just a few counts. J is TRBJ2-5 and V is TRBV28; the D gene is possibly TRBD1 (5 bases). The CDR3 loop spans 13 amino acids. Germline CDR1 MDHEN, CDR2 SYDVKM. Trimming pared 6 bases from V and 4 bases from J, leaving 12 bases between. As DNA, the CDR3 is TGTGCCAGCAGGGTCCAGGGTCCAGAGACCCAGTACTTC. Translation gives CASRVQGPETQYF.

The chain couples TRBV6-6 to TRBJ2-5; possible D gene TRBD1, 5 bases. Germline-derived CDR1 and CDR2 are MNHNY and SVGAGI (reference sequence). V was pared by 4 bases and J by 5 bases, with 17 bases between. The CDR3 length is 15 residues. CDR3 sequence reads: CASSSLVGAGETQYF. The CDR3 nucleotides are TGTGCCAGCAGTTCGCTAGTAGGGGCTGGGGAGACCCAGTACTTC.

This clonotype was observed a single time. DNA for the CDR3: TGTGCCAGCAGTTTAACAACCCCTAACTATGGCTACACCTTC. Protein: CASSLTTPNYGYTF. The chain has TRBV12-3 or TRBV12-4 and TRBJ1-2, with D unresolved. This CDR3 has 14 residues. V shed 2 bases and J shed 0 bases, with 7 bases lying between them.

This clonotype was seen ten or more times. This chain links TRBV12-3 or TRBV12-4 with TRBJ2-7; the match to TRBD2 covers 7 bases. This CDR3 spans 15 amino acids. The V segment lost 8 bases and the J segment 3 bases; nucleotides outside the gene matches: 13. The CDR3 nucleotides read TGTGCCAGCTCTCCACCGGGAGGCAGAGTCTACGAGCAGTACTTC. Amino acids: CASSPPGGRVYEQYF.

This clonotype was seen many times. The chain combines TRBV7-2 with TRBJ2-5; no definite D call. The CDR3 sequence is 14 residues long. In germline, CDR1 is SGHTA, CDR2 FQGNSA. Trimming left V 1 base short and J 0 bases short, with 6 bases between. CDR3 in DNA: TGTGCCAGCAGCTTAGAACCAAACCAAGAGACCCAGTACTTC. Translating it yields CASSLEPNQETQYF.

The chain links TRBV5-1 to TRBJ2-1; D ambiguous. The CDR3 has 14 residues. Trimming removed 4 bases at V and 5 bases at J, with 13 bases between. The germline gives CDR1 SGHRS, CDR2 YFSETQ. This CDR3 is CASSRSSPNNEQFF. For the CDR3, the DNA is TGCGCCAGCAGCAGGTCTAGTCCCAACAATGAGCAGTTCTTC. The variable domain in full, with the rest retrieved from reference TRBV5-1 and TRBJ2-1, is KAGVTQTPRYLIKTRGQQVTLSCSPISGHRSVSWYQQTPGQGLQFLFEYFSETQRNKGNFPGRFSGRQFSNSRSEMNVSTLELGDSALYLCASSRSSPNNEQFFGPGTRLTVL.

The chain employs TRBV28 and TRBJ1-5, with D unclear. Germline V lookup: CDR1 MDHEN, CDR2 SYDVKM. The CDR3 consists of 12 residues. Trimming left V 4 bases short and J 11 bases short, with 12 bases between. The CDR3 loop is CASSSYRRAQHF. CDR3 nucleotides: TGTGCCAGCAGTTCCTATCGGAGGGCCCAGCATTTT.

The chain has TRBV20-1 and TRBJ2-1; D is possibly TRBD2 (5 bases). This CDR3 comprises 14 residues. Germline-derived CDR1 and CDR2 are DFQATT and SNEGSKA (reference sequence). V was clipped by 6 bases and J by 5 bases, with 17 bases between them. The CDR3 reads CSARTTNGNNEQFF. In nucleotides, the CDR3 is TGCAGTGCCAGGACGACTAACGGGAACAATGAGCAGTTCTTC.

The V and J genes are TRBV12-3 or TRBV12-4 and TRBJ1-1, with TRBD1 matching over 8 bases. This CDR3 is 16 amino acids long. With V trimmed by 5 bases and J by 5 bases, 13 bases remained unmatched. CDR3 loop: CASSPGTGSPRTEAFF. The CDR3 nucleotides read TGTGCCAGCAGTCCCGGGACAGGATCCCCCAGAACTGAAGCTTTCTTT.

The V call is TRBV12-3 or TRBV12-4, the J call TRBJ2-5; 11 bases align to TRBD1. The J call may be in error: the DNA end matches TRBJ2-7 better. This CDR3 contains 14 residues. CDR3 amino acids: CAGTRTGGRYEQYF. In nucleotides, the CDR3 is TGTGCCGGCACTAGGACAGGGGGCAGGTACGAGCAGTACTTC.

As to this clonotype: A read error may explain this, as a much larger clone is one base away. The chain links TRBV7-9 to TRBJ2-7, with unresolved D. Near its end, the DNA agrees better with TRBJ2-5, so the J call may be wrong. Germline CDR1 and CDR2: SEHNR and FQNEAQ (reference sequence). The CDR3 covers 11 residues. The CDR3 DNA follows: TGTGCCAGCAGCTTATGCCAGACCCAGTACTTC. Its protein product is CASSLCQTQYF.

This clonotype came up a few times. The chain couples TRBV9 to TRBJ2-1; TRBD2 matches 11 bases. Germline trimming cut 4 bases from V and 1 base from J; bases unmatched to any gene: 7. This CDR3 has 17 amino acids. The germline gives CDR1 SGDLS, CDR2 YYNGEE. CDR3 DNA sequence: TGTGCCAGCAGCCCCCGGGGACTAGCGGAATCCTACAATGAGCAGTTCTTC. Encoded protein: CASSPRGLAESYNEQFF.

This clonotype was counted a few times. CDR3 sequence (DNA): TGCAGTGCACCGGCCCGGGGGCAAGGCACAGATACGCAGTATTTT. Residues: CSAPARGQGTDTQYF. The gene calls are TRBV20-1 and TRBJ2-3; D may correspond to TRBD1 or TRBD2 (6 bases each). V was cut by 6 bases and J by 1 base, with 17 bases left in between. This CDR3 region has 15 residues. Per the germline V gene, CDR1 is DFQATT and CDR2 is SNEGSKA (reference sequence).

The J gene is TRBJ2-1, the V gene TRBV7-9; a weak D match, TRBD1 (5 bases). Trimming shortened V by 2 bases and J by 3 bases, and 14 bases separated the two germline ends. Germline values: CDR1 SEHNR, CDR2 FQNEAQ (reference sequence). The CDR3 is 16 residues long. In DNA form, the CDR3 reads TGTGCCAGCAGCTTAATGGCAGGGAAGTTCTACAATGAGCAGTTCTTC. It translates to CASSLMAGKFYNEQFF. Looking up the rest from reference TRBV7-9 and TRBJ2-1 gives the full variable domain: DTGVSQNPRHKITKRGQNVTFRCDPISEHNRLYWYRQTLGQGPEFLTYFQNEAQLEKSRLLSDRFSAERPKGSFSTLEIQRTEQGDSAMYLCASSLMAGKFYNEQFFGPGTRLTVL.

The rearrangement joins TRBV7-2 to TRBJ2-5; D is unresolved. Trimming removed 3 bases from V and 1 base from J, with 15 bases in between. Germline V lookup: CDR1 SGHTA, CDR2 FQGNSA. The CDR3 length is 16 residues. CDR3 in amino acids: CASSFLGSTFQETQYF. The CDR3 nucleotides read TGTGCCAGCAGCTTTTTGGGGTCCACCTTCCAAGAGACCCAGTACTTC.

The chain uses TRBV2 and TRBJ2-1; the D gene is possibly TRBD2 (5 bases). TRBJ2-7 matches the DNA end more closely, so the J call is doubtful. CDR1 and CDR2 (germline): SNHLY, FYNNEI. The CDR3 spans 13 residues. As DNA, the CDR3 is TGTGCCAGCAGTGAAGCGAGGGCCTCGGGGCAGTACTTC. It yields the protein CASSEARASGQYF.

This clonotype was seen a few times. The chain recombines TRBV21-1 with TRBJ1-3. TRBV21-1 is a recognized pseudogene. This CDR3 is 14 amino acids long. This CDR3 reads CASKILSSGNTIYF. For the CDR3, the DNA is TGTGCCAGCAAGATTCTAAGCTCTGGAAACACCATATATTTT.